Presented here are 14 T cell receptor beta chains from one specimen sequenced in a study of T cell responses to AZD1222 COVID-19 vaccine. The table came from immunoSEQ multiplex PCR; TCRdb's copy has only in-frame clones and leaves some out. The data hold roughly 160,000 clones, with roughly 92% observed a single time. The sample consisted of peripheral blood, taken on day 0 of AZD1222 vaccination. These receptors originate from an adult in good health.

The chain joins TRBV27 to TRBJ2-1; 7 bases agree with TRBD2. The CDR3 spans 14 residues. In germline, CDR1 is MNHEY, CDR2 SMNVEV (reference sequence). J lost 3 bases, V lost 2 bases, and 1 base had no gene match. The CDR3 region is CASSLGLGYNEQFF. As DNA, the CDR3 is TGTGCCAGCAGTTTAGGACTAGGCTACAATGAGCAGTTCTTC.

This clone was picked up one time. The CDR3, as DNA: TGTGCCAGCAGTTTCTTGGGACACTATGGCTACACCTTC. Residues: CASSFLGHYGYTF. The chain has TRBV12-3 or TRBV12-4 and TRBJ1-2; possible D gene TRBD1, 5 bases. The CDR3 contains 13 residues. Between the trimmed V and J ends, which lost 3 bases and 3 bases, there was a span of 8 bases.

The rearrangement uses TRBV5-1 and TRBJ2-1, with unresolved D. CDR1 is SGHRS and CDR2 is YFSETQ in the germline V gene. Deletions cut 9 bases from V and 5 bases from J, with 15 bases between. This CDR3 has 13 amino acids. Written as DNA, the CDR3 is TGCGCCACCAGAGAGTCTGTTAACAATGAGCAGTTCTTC. It encodes CATRESVNNEQFF. The whole variable domain, filled in from reference TRBV5-1 and TRBJ2-1, reads KAGVTQTPRYLIKTRGQQVTLSCSPISGHRSVSWYQQTPGQGLQFLFEYFSETQRNKGNFPGRFSGRQFSNSRSEMNVSTLELGDSALYLCATRESVNNEQFFGPGTRLTVL.

The rearrangement links TRBV6-4 to TRBJ2-1; D tentatively reads TRBD1 or TRBD2 (5 bases each). In germline, CDR1 is MRHNA, CDR2 SNTAGT. With 5 bases removed from V and 0 bases from J, the gap between germline ends came to 8 bases. This CDR3 is 14 amino acids long. CDR3 nucleotides: TGTGCCAGCAGTTTGGGGGACTCCTACAATGAGCAGTTCTTC. Translating it yields CASSLGDSYNEQFF.

The chain carries TRBV4-1 and TRBJ1-2; the match to TRBD1 covers 9 bases. V lost 0 bases to trimming and J lost 5 bases; unmatched junction nucleotides: 1. Germline CDR1 reads MGHRA; CDR2 reads YSYEKL. The CDR3 sequence is 14 residues long. CDR3 DNA: TGCGCCAGCAGCCAAGAGGGACAGGGATATGGCTACACCTTC. Translated: CASSQEGQGYGYTF.

The chain links TRBV30 to TRBJ1-2; no definite D call. Looked up from germline, CDR1 is GTSNPN and CDR2 is SVGIG (reference sequence). Trimming removed 4 bases at V and 7 bases at J, with 7 bases between. The CDR3 length is 10 residues. The CDR3 region has the DNA TGTGCCTGGATTGGGCCTGGCTACACCTTC. Amino acid sequence: CAWIGPGYTF.

The chain is built from TRBV5-1 and TRBJ1-3; TRBD1 agrees at 7 bases. The CDR3 is 14 amino acids. V gave up 0 bases and J gave up 7 bases; unmatched junction bases: 4. The germline V gene has CDR1 SGHRS and CDR2 YFSETQ. CDR3 coding DNA: TGCGCCAGCAGCTTGGAATCCAGGGGGAACACCATATATTTT. Translated, it gives CASSLESRGNTIYF. Based on the CDR3 plus reference TRBV5-1 and TRBJ1-3, the full variable domain is KAGVTQTPRYLIKTRGQQVTLSCSPISGHRSVSWYQQTPGQGLQFLFEYFSETQRNKGNFPGRFSGRQFSNSRSEMNVSTLELGDSALYLCASSLESRGNTIYFGEGSWLTVV.

The V and J genes are TRBV23-1 and TRBJ1-6, with D perhaps matching TRBD1 (5 bases). TRBV23-1 is reported as an ORF; its role is uncertain. V lost 2 bases and J 5 bases, leaving 13 bases between the germline ends. The CDR3 contains 16 residues. The CDR3 here is CASSQRDSRNNSPLHF. The CDR3 nucleotides read TGCGCCAGCAGTCAACGAGACAGCCGAAATAATTCACCCCTCCACTTT.

The V and J genes are TRBV7-9 and TRBJ1-2, with D tentatively TRBD1 (5 bases). Deletions cut 4 bases from V and 10 bases from J, with 16 bases between. This CDR3 comprises 13 residues. Germline lookup yields CDR1 SEHNR and CDR2 FQNEAQ (reference sequence). DNA for the CDR3: TGTGCCAGCAGCTCTACCTGGGGGGATGTCTACACCTTC. Encoded protein: CASSSTWGDVYTF. The full variable domain, with the rest looked up from reference TRBV7-9 and TRBJ1-2, is DTGVSQNPRHKITKRGQNVTFRCDPISEHNRLYWYRQTLGQGPEFLTYFQNEAQLEKSRLLSDRFSAERPKGSFSTLEIQRTEQGDSAMYLCASSSTWGDVYTFGSGTRLTVV.

This chain joins TRBV27 and TRBJ2-3; D is unresolved. Germline V gene lookup returns CDR1 MNHEY and CDR2 SMNVEV (reference sequence). V dropped 3 bases and J dropped 0 bases, with 19 bases sitting between them. CDR3 length: 18 amino acids. CDR3 DNA: TGTGCCAGCAGTTTGGGGTGGGCTAATCTACAAAGCACAGATACGCAGTATTTT. Translated, it gives CASSLGWANLQSTDTQYF.

The V call is TRBV28, the J call TRBJ2-7; D not certain. Per germline, CDR1 MDHEN and CDR2 SYDVKM. This CDR3 spans 18 amino acids. V lost 7 bases, J lost 0 bases, and 25 bases lay in between. The CDR3 region is CASTVGGSTAHPSYEQYF. CDR3 DNA: TGTGCCAGCACGGTGGGTGGGTCGACTGCTCACCCCTCCTACGAGCAGTACTTC.

This chain links TRBV7-6 with TRBJ2-7; 7 nucleotides agree with TRBD1. CDR1 is SGHVS and CDR2 is FNYEAQ in the germline V gene. V gave up 3 bases and J gave up 4 bases; unmatched junction bases: 6. The CDR3 length is 14 residues. In nucleotides, the CDR3 is TGTGCCAGCAGCTTGGGTGACAGGGATTACGAGCAGTACTTC. Translated, it gives CASSLGDRDYEQYF.

The CDR3 loop is CASSRSENTEAFF. The CDR3 region has the DNA TGCGCCAGCAGCCGCTCCGAAAACACTGAAGCTTTCTTT. The chain employs TRBV5-1 and TRBJ1-1; D is undetermined. This CDR3 has 13 residues. V shed 4 bases and J shed 2 bases, with 9 bases lying between them. Germline V gene sequence: CDR1 SGHRS, CDR2 YFSETQ.

The chain employs TRBV3-1 (or the pseudogene TRBV3-2) and TRBJ1-2; a weak D match, TRBD1 (5 bases). Germline V lookup: CDR1 LGHDT, CDR2 YNNKEL (reference sequence). The CDR3 consists of 17 residues. The V end was cut by 1 base, the J end by 3 bases, with 18 bases between. The CDR3 here is CASSQAATIQGDYGYTF. CDR3 DNA sequence: TGTGCCAGCAGCCAAGCTGCTACGATCCAAGGGGACTATGGCTACACCTTC.